This T cell receptor beta chain was identified in a study of blood T cell repertoires in COVID-19. At the level of the study: In each case, the material was cDNA or gDNA derived from T cells, B-cell-depleted T cells, or PBMCs.

The method was immunoSEQ multiplex PCR; TCRdb's version includes in-frame clones alone and lacks a portion of them. The profile shows under 300,000 clones, 70% to 75% of them singletons. The sequencing sample was made of peripheral blood. This TCR came from an elderly woman with acute or convalescent COVID-19.

The CDR3 is CASSTRGGGSPLHF. The CDR3 DNA reads TGTGCCAGTAGTACTAGGGGTGGTGGTTCACCCCTCCACTTT. The rearrangement uses TRBV19 and TRBJ1-6; maybe TRBD1 (5 bases). CDR3 size: 14 residues. The V end lost 4 bases, the J end lost 9 bases, and 13 bases lay between the germline ends. Germline lookup yields CDR1 LNHDA and CDR2 SQIVND (reference sequence).